The present entry profiles one TCR beta chain with its context. Its antigen remains unidentified. It was cDNA, reverse transcribed from extracted RNA, that served as the sequencing template. The table came from immunoSEQ multiplex PCR; TCRdb's copy has only in-frame clones and leaves some out. The sample has 110,000 to 150,000 clones, roughly 82% seen once. This entry comes from a study of CD8+ T cells in alopecia areata. Study-wide results and caveats: Scalp clonality and expanded CD8+ clones among the top 100 showed significant decreases with tofacitinib. One nonresponder makes the tie between baseline CD8+ expansion and response uncertain. Numerous expanded lesional clones remained in scalp and blood during tofacitinib.

The length of the CDR3 is 13 residues. Germline CDR1 is SGHTA and CDR2 is FQGTGA. V was cut by 2 bases and J by 5 bases, with 9 bases left in between. Treatment specified: oral pan-JAK inhibitor, 5-10 mg twice daily. The chain is built from TRBV7-3 and TRBJ2-5; D is unclear. The input for sequencing was CD8+ T cells sorted from blood, taken at week 4, from a patient treated with tofacitinib. This sequence was found in a human donor with alopecia areata. DNA of the CDR3: TGTGCCAGCAGCTTATGGCAAGGGGAGACCCAGTACTTC. Protein: CASSLWQGETQYF. Full variable domain (missing parts from reference TRBV7-3 and TRBJ2-5): GAGVSQTPSNKVTEKGKYVELRCDPISGHTALYWYRQSLGQGPEFLIYFQGTGAADDSGLPNDRFFAVRPEGSVSTLKIQRTERGDSAVYLCASSLWQGETQYFGPGTRLLVL.